This TCR beta chain is drawn from a study of molecular identifiers for immune sequencing clone quantification. In TCRdb, the PCR reads were re-called with MiXCR into one record per CDR3 protein. The sample shows under 600,000 distinct CDR3 sequences, around 25% of them seen only once. This clonotype was seen just once. The sequenced sample was naive CD8+ T cells from blood, with Jurkat cell RNA spiked in. The subset was: FACS-sorted CD8+CD4-CCR7+CD45RA+ naive T cells. The origin of this receptor is a human donor in good health. Some libraries in this study had Jurkat cell RNA spiked in.

CDR3 bases: TGTGCCAGCAGTCTCCTACCGCGGTTGGGAAGTGGTTATGCGGGCGAGCAGTACTTC. It encodes CASSLLPRLGSGYAGEQYF. This chain connects TRBV12-3 or TRBV12-4 to TRBJ2-7; possible D gene TRBD2, 5 bases. Deletions cut 5 bases from V and 6 bases from J, with 32 bases between. The CDR3 has 19 amino acids.